The T cell receptor beta chain under discussion was sequenced for a study of cytomegalovirus exposure and HLA in healthy donors. Amplification used 60 Vbeta primers and 13 Jbeta primers. TCRdb's copy holds only in-frame clones and misses some; the assay was immunoSEQ multiplex PCR. This sample yields about 200,000 clones, of which roughly four fifths are seen a single time; 0.098% belongs to the top ten. V gave up 2 bases and J gave up 5 bases, with 11 bases separating them. Germline V gene lookup returns CDR1 MNHNY and CDR2 SVGAGI (reference sequence). The length of the CDR3 is 14 residues. The TCR originated in a boy between 2 and 10 years old in good health and CMV-seronegative. The sequenced material came from PBMCs. The chain carries TRBV6-6 and TRBJ2-3; possibly TRBD2 for D (6 bases). The chain's CDR3 is CASSYRGAGDTQYF. In nucleotides, the CDR3 is TGTGCCAGCAGTTACCGTGGAGCGGGAGATACGCAGTATTTT.